This section outlines one T cell receptor beta chain sequence together with its context. Surgeons resected thymus tissue during corrective heart surgery. The sample is drawn from a study of human thymus T cells. Trimming took 0 bases from V and 3 from J, leaving 17 bases between them. This CDR3 is built from 17 residues. Germline-derived CDR1 and CDR2 are MNHEY and SMNVEV (reference sequence). Sequenced by immunoSEQ multiplex PCR; TCRdb stores in-frame clones only, minus some. The data hold tens of thousands of clones, with 85% to 95% observed a single time. V gene TRBV27 combines with J gene TRBJ1-2; weak D call: TRBD1 (6 bases). The source of this sequence is a girl under three years old with a congenital heart defect but otherwise immunologically healthy. Sequencing input: thymus tissue. The CDR3 loop is CASSLSGGARTDYGYTF. The CDR3 DNA sequence: TGTGCCAGCAGTTTATCTGGGGGGGCGAGGACTGACTATGGCTACACCTTC.